These 27 T cell receptor beta chains were sequenced from one sample in a study of T cell repertoires in cytomegalovirus infection. In TCRdb, the reads were re-called with MiXCR into one record per CDR3 protein. The repertoire holds fewer than 350,000 distinct CDR3 sequences, roughly a sixth seen once, with approximately 12% in the top ten. Sequenced: PBMCs. These receptors were collected from a human donor in good health (CMV status not recorded). Some clones in this sample may be carry-over from other donors' samples.

The J gene is TRBJ1-2, the V gene TRBV27; weak D call: TRBD1 (5 bases). This CDR3 is 15 amino acids long. Germline V gene lookup returns CDR1 MNHEY and CDR2 SMNVEV (reference sequence). Between the trimmed V and J ends, which lost 0 bases and 4 bases, there was a span of 12 bases. The CDR3 DNA sequence: TGTGCCAGCAGTTTATCGATGGCCGGGGCCTATGGCTACACCTTC. Translated, it gives CASSLSMAGAYGYTF.

Only a few counts were recorded for this clonotype. The chain is built from TRBV20-1 and TRBJ1-1, with 8 bases fitting TRBD1. The trim removed 6 bases at V and 1 base at J, leaving 7 bases unmatched. The germline gives CDR1 DFQATT, CDR2 SNEGSKA (reference sequence). The CDR3 is made up of 14 amino acids. In nucleotides, the CDR3 is TGCAGTGCCCAGGAGGGGACAGGGAACACTGAAGCTTTCTTT. This translates into CSAQEGTGNTEAFF.

This clonotype was seen a handful of times. V gene TRBV19 combines with J gene TRBJ1-6, with D unresolved. CDR3 length: 13 residues. Trimming cost V 5 bases and J 8 bases, with 10 bases left between them. The V gene's germline CDR1 is LNHDA and CDR2 SQIVND (reference sequence). The CDR3 spells CASSLIADSPLHF. The CDR3 DNA reads as TGTGCCAGTAGTTTGATAGCAGATTCACCCCTCCACTTT. The complete variable domain, with remaining parts taken from reference TRBV19 and TRBJ1-6, reads DGGITQSPKYLFRKEGQNVTLSCEQNLNHDAMYWYRQDPGQGLRLIYYSQIVNDFQKGDIAEGYSVSREKKESFPLTVTSAQKNPTAFYLCASSLIADSPLHFGNGTRLTVT.

This chain connects TRBV3-1 to TRBJ2-2; unclear D gene. CDR1 and CDR2 from the germline V gene are LGHDT and YNNKEL (reference sequence). The CDR3 is 16 residues long. V was shortened by 2 bases and J by 1 base, with 11 bases between the two germline ends. The CDR3 nucleotides read TGTGCCAGCAGCCAATTTAACGGAAGGAACACCGGGGAGCTGTTTTTT. Translated, it gives CASSQFNGRNTGELFF. The whole variable domain, filled in from reference TRBV3-1 and TRBJ2-2, reads DTAVSQTPKYLVTQMGNDKSIKCEQNLGHDTMYWYKQDSKKFLKIMFSYNNKELIINETVPNRFSPKSPDKAHLNLHINSLELGDSAVYFCASSQFNGRNTGELFFGEGSRLTVL.

The chain uses TRBV5-8 and TRBJ2-7, with D tentatively TRBD1 (6 bases). CDR3 length equals 13 residues. CDR1 SGHTS and CDR2 YDEGEE come from the germline V gene. V dropped 4 bases and J dropped 5 bases, with 13 bases sitting between them. The CDR3 sequence is CASSQTGFNEQYF. CDR3 DNA: TGTGCCAGCAGCCAAACAGGGTTTAACGAGCAGTACTTC. The full variable domain, in which reference TRBV5-8 and TRBJ2-7 provide the parts outside the CDR3, is EAGVTQSPTHLIKTRGQQATLRCSPISGHTSVYWYQQALGLGLQFLLWYDEGEERNRGNFPPRFSGRQFPNYSSELNVNALELEDSALYLCASSQTGFNEQYFGPGTRLTVT.

In its sample, this clonotype was seen a few times. V usage is TRBV7-9 and J usage is TRBJ2-4; D may be TRBD1 (5 bases). Trimming removed 5 bases at V and 7 bases at J, with 15 bases between. The CDR3 consists of 14 residues. Germline values: CDR1 SEHNR, CDR2 FQNEAQ (reference sequence). The CDR3 sequence is CASSPSAAGNIQYF. In DNA, the CDR3 is TGTGCCAGCAGCCCCTCCGCCGCAGGGAACATTCAGTACTTC.

The chain links TRBV7-9 to TRBJ1-4, with 8 bases lining up with TRBD1. Germline V gene lookup returns CDR1 SEHNR and CDR2 FQNEAQ (reference sequence). The CDR3 contains 15 residues. The V and J ends lost 3 bases and 6 bases, in that order; junction bases with no gene match: 6. Here the CDR3 reads CASSFGQGVDEKLFF. Written as DNA, the CDR3 is TGTGCCAGCAGCTTCGGACAGGGCGTAGATGAAAAACTGTTTTTT.

This chain uses TRBV6-5 with TRBJ1-2; 8 nucleotides match TRBD1. Trimming took 2 bases from V and 6 from J; bases not matched to a gene: 2. This CDR3 spans 13 amino acids. Germline CDR1 MNHEY, CDR2 SVGAGI. The DNA of the CDR3 is TGTGCCAGCAGTTACGGACAGGGCGATGGCTACACCTTC. This gives the protein CASSYGQGDGYTF.

This clonotype was detected many times. V and J are TRBV7-2 and TRBJ1-2; 7 bases match TRBD1. Losses at the gene ends were 5 bases for V and 7 bases for J; bases not matched to a gene: 7. The germline V gene has CDR1 SGHTA and CDR2 FQGNSA. This CDR3 spans 13 amino acids. CDR3 region: CASSPDRDRGYTF. CDR3 in DNA: TGTGCCAGCAGCCCAGACAGGGACCGTGGCTACACCTTC. The whole variable domain, remainder taken from reference TRBV7-2 and TRBJ1-2, is GAGVSQSPSNKVTEKGKDVELRCDPISGHTALYWYRQSLGQGLEFLIYFQGNSAPDKSGLPSDRFSAERTGGSVSTLTIQRTQQEDSAVYLCASSPDRDRGYTFGSGTRLTVV.

Many counts were recorded for this clonotype. The chain couples TRBV12-3 or TRBV12-4 to TRBJ2-7; D is unresolved. Trimming pared 3 bases from V and 3 bases from J, leaving 6 bases between. CDR3 size: 12 residues. For the CDR3, the DNA is TGTGCCAGCAGTTTTTCAGTCTACGAGCAGTACTTC. This codes for CASSFSVYEQYF.

V gene TRBV7-3 combines with J gene TRBJ1-1, with D unresolved. The CDR3 runs 13 residues. The V gene's germline CDR1 is SGHTA and CDR2 FQGTGA. Deletions cut 1 base from V and 3 bases from J, with 6 bases between. The chain's CDR3 is CASSLNTDTEAFF. The CDR3 DNA sequence: TGTGCCAGCAGCTTAAATACGGACACTGAAGCTTTCTTT.

The table lists this clonotype with a few counts. The chain has TRBV12-3 or TRBV12-4 and TRBJ2-7; weak D call: TRBD1 (5 bases). Trimming left V 3 bases short and J 7 bases short, with 16 bases between. This CDR3 is 14 amino acids long. This CDR3 is CASSLSQGVREQYF. The CDR3 DNA reads TGTGCCAGCAGTTTGAGTCAGGGCGTACGGGAGCAGTACTTC.

This clonotype was picked up many times. The chain couples TRBV4-2 to TRBJ2-7; D is possibly TRBD1 (5 bases). The CDR3 length is 16 residues. V was cut by 0 bases and J by 0 bases, with 12 bases left in between. Germline V gene data show CDR1 as LGHNA and CDR2 as YNFKEQ. This chain's CDR3 is CASSQELQGPSYEQYF. The DNA of the CDR3 is TGTGCCAGCAGCCAAGAGCTCCAGGGTCCCTCCTACGAGCAGTACTTC.

This clonotype was seen many times. The rearrangement joins TRBV6-1 to TRBJ2-3; the match to TRBD2 covers 13 bases. The germline gives CDR1 MNHNS, CDR2 SASEGT. Germline trimming cut 8 bases from V and 2 bases from J; bases unmatched to any gene: 1. The CDR3 is made up of 14 amino acids. This CDR3 reads CASGLAGATDTQYF. The CDR3, as DNA: TGTGCCAGCGGACTAGCGGGGGCCACAGATACGCAGTATTTT.

This clonotype appeared a few times. The chain joins TRBV5-6 to TRBJ2-7, with 7 bases matching TRBD1. Unmatched junction bases numbered 9, after V lost 3 bases and J lost 6 bases. The CDR3 runs to 14 residues. CDR1 is SGHDT, CDR2 YYEEEE, per germline. This CDR3 is CASSSGTVHGEQYF. The CDR3 DNA is TGTGCCAGCAGCTCGGGGACAGTTCATGGCGAGCAGTACTTC.

This chain joins TRBV7-4 and TRBJ2-7; D possibly corresponds to TRBD2 (6 bases). Germline V CDR1 and CDR2: SGHVT, SQSDAQ. V was trimmed by 2 bases and J by 6 bases, leaving 11 bases between them. The CDR3 loop spans 13 amino acids. CDR3: CASSLPPGVEQYF. CDR3 in DNA: TGTGCCAGCAGCTTACCACCGGGAGTCGAGCAGTACTTC.

A few counts support this clonotype. The chain carries TRBV2 and TRBJ2-1, with TRBD1 as a possible D gene (5 bases). Germline V lookup: CDR1 SNHLY, CDR2 FYNNEI. V was cut by 6 bases and J by 7 bases, with 10 bases left in between. The CDR3 loop spans 12 amino acids. CDR3 sequence reads: CASSSDRNEQFF. The DNA for the CDR3 is TGTGCCAGCAGCTCCGACAGAAATGAGCAGTTCTTC. Using reference TRBV2 and TRBJ2-1 for the parts outside the CDR3, the full variable domain is EPEVTQTPSHQVTQMGQEVILRCVPISNHLYFYWYRQILGQKVEFLVSFYNNEISEKSEIFDDQFSVERPDGSNFTLKIRSTKLEDSAMYFCASSSDRNEQFFGPGTRLTVL.

This clonotype showed up many times. The rearrangement uses TRBV28 and TRBJ2-2; TRBD1 might be the D (6 bases). Trimming took 3 bases from V and 7 from J, leaving 21 bases between them. CDR1 MDHEN and CDR2 SYDVKM come from the germline V gene. The CDR3 totals 17 residues. The CDR3 protein is CASSLYVVAGVGGELFF. CDR3 coding DNA: TGTGCCAGCAGTTTGTATGTTGTTGCAGGGGTCGGCGGGGAGCTGTTTTTT.

This clonotype was recorded a few times. The V and J genes are TRBV7-9 and TRBJ1-6; 10 nucleotides align to TRBD1. Germline V gives CDR1 SEHNR, CDR2 FQNEAQ (reference sequence). CDR3 length: 15 amino acids. V shed 4 bases and J 10 bases; nucleotides not matched to a gene: 7. CDR3 in amino acids: CASSSMTGGLSPLHF. The CDR3 DNA reads TGTGCCAGCAGCTCGATGACAGGGGGCTTGTCACCCCTCCACTTT.

V is TRBV27 and J is TRBJ1-3; 7 bases line up with TRBD1. Germline V gene data show CDR1 as MNHEY and CDR2 as SMNVEV (reference sequence). With 6 bases clipped from V and 1 base from J, the junction kept 6 bases outside the gene matches. The CDR3 spans 15 residues. CDR3 loop: CASSFKGASGNTIYF. The DNA for the CDR3 is TGTGCCAGCAGCTTTAAGGGGGCATCTGGAAACACCATATATTTT.

This clonotype has more than one count but fewer than ten. The V call is TRBV6-5, the J call TRBJ2-3; possible D gene TRBD1, 6 bases. Trimming took off 6 bases at V and 7 bases at J, with 17 bases between the two ends. The CDR3 loop spans 14 amino acids. Germline values: CDR1 MNHEY, CDR2 SVGAGI. The CDR3 is CASRNRETRHTQYF. The CDR3 DNA reads as TGTGCCAGCAGAAACAGGGAGACGCGCCATACGCAGTATTTT.

The J gene is TRBJ2-3, the V gene TRBV10-3, with 7 bases matching TRBD1. CDR1 is ENHRY and CDR2 is SYGVKD in the germline V gene. The CDR3 has 16 residues. V lost 5 bases to trimming and J lost 0 bases; unmatched junction nucleotides: 8. CDR3 region: CAISPGGPTSTDTQYF. CDR3 sequence (DNA): TGTGCCATCAGTCCAGGGGGACCTACTAGCACAGATACGCAGTATTTT.

CDR3 protein: CASSSTATGIRRFSYTF. CDR3 coding DNA: TGTGCCAGCAGCTCAACCGCAACAGGGATTCGCCGCTTTAGCTACACCTTC. The chain combines TRBV5-8 with TRBJ1-2; D possibly corresponds to TRBD1 (6 bases). Trimming pared 3 bases from V and 9 bases from J, leaving 27 bases between. CDR1 and CDR2 from the germline V gene are SGHTS and YDEGEE. This CDR3 contains 17 residues.

This clonotype came up a few times. The V gene is TRBV20-1, the J gene TRBJ2-3; 7 nucleotides align to TRBD2. There are 15 residues in the CDR3. Germline V CDR1 and CDR2: DFQATT, SNEGSKA (reference sequence). V trimming: 6 bases; J trimming: 4 bases; junction bases outside the gene matches: 13. The CDR3 DNA reads TGCAGTGCAAGCCTGGGAGGACTAGTTCCAGATACGCAGTATTTT. It yields the protein CSASLGGLVPDTQYF.

This clonotype was seen ten or more times. This chain connects TRBV2 to TRBJ1-2; TRBD1 is a possible D gene (6 bases). This CDR3 has 14 residues. Trimming stripped 10 bases from V and 2 bases from J, with 17 bases between. CDR1 is SNHLY, CDR2 FYNNEI, per germline. The CDR3 nucleotides read TGTGCCACCAGAGACAGGCCATCGAACTATGGCTACACCTTC. Amino acid sequence: CATRDRPSNYGYTF.

This chain uses TRBV5-1 with TRBJ2-2, with D hard to call. V lost 4 bases and J lost 2, with 9 bases in between. CDR1 and CDR2 (germline): SGHRS, YFSETQ. This CDR3 is built from 14 residues. The CDR3: CASSENSNTGELFF. The CDR3 DNA reads as TGCGCCAGCAGCGAGAACAGTAACACCGGGGAGCTGTTTTTT.

The chain carries TRBV20-1 and TRBJ1-6; 12 bases map to TRBD1. Looked up from germline, CDR1 is DFQATT and CDR2 is SNEGSKA (reference sequence). This CDR3 is 14 amino acids long. Unmatched junction bases numbered 3, after V lost 5 bases and J lost 7 bases. CDR3 bases: TGCAGTGCTGGGGACAGGGGGCAAAATTCACCCCTCCACTTT. This encodes CSAGDRGQNSPLHF.